This TCR beta chain was observed in a study of low-dose radiotherapy and immunotherapy resistance in tumors. Study summary: Cohort 1 was given 0.5 Gy per fraction every 2 weeks, for 6.5 Gy total.

The V and J ends lost 7 bases and 0 bases, in that order; junction bases with no gene match: 10. Germline CDR1 is MNHEY and CDR2 is SVGEGT. The CDR3 runs to 16 residues. With TRAV- and TRBV-specific primers, first-strand cDNA was made, covering the alpha and beta chains. TCR amplification ran 15 to 25 PCR cycles using constant-region and V-primer adapter primers. With in vitro transcription, the isolated mRNA was amplified. From the reads, TCRdb called clonotypes with MiXCR, one entry per CDR3 protein. The sample lists about 58,000 distinct CDR3 sequences; 20% to 25% were seen once. The table lists this clonotype with many counts. Regarding time point: after trial treatment. The treatment is: LDRT plus nivolumab, ipilimumab, low-dose cyclophosphamide and aspirin (RACIN trial). Those who qualified had advanced solid tumors (lacking tumor-infiltrating lymphocytes).

This chain joins TRBV6-2 or TRBV6-3 and TRBJ2-3; 7 bases are shared with TRBD2. The sequencing used PBMCs, collected after low-dose radiotherapy plus immunotherapy. The origin of this receptor is a male donor with prostate cancer. CDR3 DNA: TGTGCCAGCACCAGAGCGCGGGAGAGAAGCACAGATACGCAGTATTTT. It translates to CASTRARERSTDTQYF.